This paragraph reports one TCR beta chain. This receptor's antigen is unknown. Per-base quality was not reported, and no clone a single base away is much larger than it. The record originates from a study of blood T cell repertoires in COVID-19 (dated by TCRdb to 2020 to 2021). About the full investigation: Samples from collaborators originated in the United States, Italy and Spain and spanned both the acute and convalescent phases of COVID-19. The prospective study material was composed of cDNA or gDNA derived from T cells, B-cell-depleted T cells, or PBMCs. The dataset comprised deeply sampled blood TCRbeta repertoires from subjects exposed to, actively infected with, or recovered from COVID-19. The repertoires were released in a freely available public database meant as a resource for research on the immune response to SARS-CoV-2. The samples were drawn from the first 160 participants of the ongoing ImmuneRACE study and from over a thousand subjects provided by 6 global collaborators. Nearly every sample came with metadata listing a de-identified subject ID, COVID-19 status, age in years and sex. Where HLA class I and class II types were available, the types were taken from metadata supplied by the sample provider, not from assay-based typing. What the research found in general, with its limitations: The quantity of clinical and demographic metadata differed by source and by participant and was supplied without curation.

TCRbeta CDR3 regions were amplified from genomic DNA by means of the immunoSEQ Assay, a bias-controlled multiplex PCR. Concerning the study's data processing: Nucleated cell counts per sample were estimated from amplification of reference gene primers within the assay. To quantify the absolute abundance of each unique TCRbeta CDR3 rearrangement, sequence reads were collapsed and filtered. For each sample, productive Simpson clonality was calculated as the square root of Simpson's diversity index across productive rearrangements. TCRdb's version of the immuneACCESS table is confined to in-frame rearrangements and falls short of the full clone set. An unresolved V gene accounts for under half of the shortfall where checked; the remainder is of unknown origin. The DNA was the basis for D and trimming; V, J and clone size are from that table. The sample table records 97,000 or so clones; about 83% of these occur just once. The ten largest account for 8.5% to 10% of the sample.

Whole blood was collected in K2EDTA tubes by collaborating institutions according to the institutions' own protocols. For TCRbeta analysis, collaborators shipped samples in one of three forms: frozen whole blood, isolated PBMCs, or DNA extracted from either of those sample types. In the germline V gene (reference sequence), CDR1 corresponds to SGHNT and CDR2 to YYREEE. Reading from cysteine to phenylalanine, the CDR3 counts 14 amino acids. Kept here is only the CDR3 DNA, which spans 42 bases and is read in frame from base 1. V lost 4 bases and J lost 3 bases; the stretch between them is 13 bases long.

Recombination linked TRBV5-4 to TRBJ1-2; no D gene call is confident. The clonotype originates from a man aged 40-50 years with active or convalescent COVID-19. Sequenced sample: peripheral blood. Read as DNA, the sequence is TGTGCCAGCAGCCAGCAGGAAGCTTACTATGGCTACACCTTC. This is translated as CASSQQEAYYGYTF.